This entry describes one T cell receptor (beta chain). What it binds is not known. Both subsets, CD45RA+ naive and CD45RA-negative memory, were split from the CD4+ cells. V dropped 4 bases and J dropped 3; count of bases not matched to a gene: 4. This CDR3 region has 16 residues. CDR1 and CDR2 (germline): SNHLY, FYNNEI. These data are taken from a study of shared clonotypes between healthy human individuals. Study observations and caveats: Donor clonotype sharing was expected to depend on sequencing depth. All-four-donor shared clonotypes had higher generation probabilities than non-shared clonotypes did.

Data came from immunoSEQ multiplex PCR; TCRdb stores just in-frame clones and leaves some out. The data hold more than 400,000 clones, with 90% to 96% observed a single time. This TCR was sampled from a woman in her twenties or thirties in good health. V and J are TRBV2 and TRBJ1-5; 12 positions match TRBD1. The sequenced material came from naive CD4+ T cells sorted from blood. This sample's subset: CD45RA+ positively selected. The DNA for the CDR3 is TGTGCCAGCAGTGCGGGACAGGGGGCCGACAATCAGCCCCAGCATTTT. It translates to CASSAGQGADNQPQHF.